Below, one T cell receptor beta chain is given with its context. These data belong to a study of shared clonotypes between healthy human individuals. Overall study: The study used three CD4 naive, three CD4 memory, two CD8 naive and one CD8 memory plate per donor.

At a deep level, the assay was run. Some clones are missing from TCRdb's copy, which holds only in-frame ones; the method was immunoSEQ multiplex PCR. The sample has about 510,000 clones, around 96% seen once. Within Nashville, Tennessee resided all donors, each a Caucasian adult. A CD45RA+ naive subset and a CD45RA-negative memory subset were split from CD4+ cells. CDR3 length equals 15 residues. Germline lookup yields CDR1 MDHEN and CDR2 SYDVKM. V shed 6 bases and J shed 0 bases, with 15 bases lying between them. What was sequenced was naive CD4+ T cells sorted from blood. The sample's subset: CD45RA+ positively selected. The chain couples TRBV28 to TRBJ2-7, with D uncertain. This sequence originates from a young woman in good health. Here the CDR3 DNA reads TGTGCCAGCAGGCTTAGACGGGTGAACTCCTACGAGCAGTACTTC. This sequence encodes CASRLRRVNSYEQYF.